The sequence of this T cell receptor (beta chain) was determined in a study of blood T cell repertoires in COVID-19. Study summary: The samples span acute and convalescent COVID-19 from the United States, Italy and Spain. Nucleic acid was either cDNA or gDNA, and it came from T cells, B-cell-depleted T cells, or PBMCs.

Original processing methods: The authors estimated nucleated cell counts from reference gene primer amplification. TCRdb keeps only in-frame clones here, not all; method: immunoSEQ multiplex PCR. V, J and clone size are those of that table, while D and trimming were read from the DNA. Found here are about 670,000 clones, around 89% of them singletons; the top ten hold roughly 0.25%. The CDR3 spans 20 residues. The germline CDR1 and CDR2 sequences are MRHNA and SNTAGT. Trimming at V came to 5 bases and at J to 2 bases, leaving 16 bases not matched to a gene. The clonotype was recovered from a woman in her late teens or twenties with acute or convalescent COVID-19. Sequenced input: peripheral blood. This chain joins TRBV6-4 and TRBJ2-1; 12 positions agree with TRBD2. In DNA, the CDR3 is TGTGCCAGCAGTCCCCGCAAACTAGCGGGGGGACCCACTGCCTACAATGAGCAGTTCTTC. This codes for CASSPRKLAGGPTAYNEQFF.